This T cell receptor (beta chain) was captured in a study of blood T cell repertoires in COVID-19. In the study overall: Samples taken during acute and convalescent COVID-19 were collected in the United States, Italy and Spain.

CDR1 MNHNS and CDR2 SASEGT come from the germline V gene. The CDR3 has 13 residues. V lost 3 bases, J lost 4 bases, and 10 bases lay in between. This clone was detected once. Only in-frame clones appear in the TCRdb table, and some are missing; sequencing was by immunoSEQ multiplex PCR. Here the sample spans roughly 30,000 clones, approximately 93% being singletons. The receptor's source is a human donor in a cohort sampled during active COVID-19. What was sequenced was peripheral blood. The gene calls are TRBV6-1 and TRBJ2-7; weak D call: TRBD1 (5 bases). CDR3 bases: TGTGCCAGCAGTGATTACCAGGGTTACGAGCAGTACTTC. Its protein product is CASSDYQGYEQYF.